The 18 T cell receptor beta chains below come from one sample, sequenced in a study of T cell repertoires in ileal Crohn's disease. The table came from immunoSEQ multiplex PCR; TCRdb's copy has only in-frame clones and leaves some out. The sample includes roughly 15,000 clones, about 75% of them seen just once. Sequenced sample: ileal tissue. The receptors shown here come from an adult with Crohn's disease.

CDR3 nucleotide sequence: TGCGCCAGCAGCCGGGGACAGGGTGCTGATGGCTACACCTTC. This gives the protein CASSRGQGADGYTF. The chain carries TRBV5-1 and TRBJ1-2, with 9 bases fitting TRBD1. Germline CDR1 reads SGHRS; CDR2 reads YFSETQ. The CDR3 is made up of 14 amino acids. V shed 4 bases and J 6 bases; nucleotides not matched to a gene: 7.

This clone counts as medium-sized. Distinct nucleotide sequences in the sample also encode this CDR3. The rearrangement links TRBV27 to TRBJ1-2; 7 bases fit TRBD1. Germline assignment: CDR1 MNHEY and CDR2 SMNVEV (reference sequence). This CDR3 is 13 amino acids long. The ends lost 3 bases at V and 2 bases at J; junction bases unmatched: 0. The CDR3 bases are TGTGCCAGCAGTTTGGGACAGAACTATGGCTACACCTTC. It yields the protein CASSLGQNYGYTF.

The chain carries TRBV5-1 and TRBJ1-3; TRBD1 matches 10 bases. CDR3 length: 15 amino acids. Germline CDR1 SGHRS, CDR2 YFSETQ. V lost 4 bases and J lost 3; bases outside the gene matches: 4. CDR3 residues: CASSPRDRGGNTIYF. The CDR3 nucleotides are TGCGCCAGCAGCCCCCGGGACAGGGGTGGAAACACCATATATTTT.

The CDR3 region is CASSLGTATQETQYF. The CDR3 DNA follows: TGTGCCAGCAGCTTGGGGACAGCGACCCAAGAGACCCAGTACTTC. The chain uses TRBV7-9 and TRBJ2-5; 7 bases align to TRBD1. Trimming removed 3 bases from V and 1 base from J; junction bases left unmatched: 5. From germline, CDR1 is SEHNR and CDR2 FQNEAQ (reference sequence). The CDR3 extends over 15 amino acids.

This clone was seen only a few times. The chain couples TRBV29-1 to TRBJ2-3, with 9 bases that match TRBD2. The CDR3 covers 15 residues. V shed 1 base and J 2 bases; nucleotides not matched to a gene: 4. Germline V gene data show CDR1 as SQVTM and CDR2 as ANQGSEA. The CDR3 DNA reads TGCAGCGTTGAAGGCAGCGGGGGGAACACAGATACGCAGTATTTT. This codes for CSVEGSGGNTDTQYF.

This chain connects TRBV29-1 to TRBJ1-1; no reliable D call. This CDR3 has 12 amino acids. Germline lookup yields CDR1 SQVTM and CDR2 ANQGSEA. V shed 6 bases and J shed 5 bases, with 13 bases lying between them. Here the CDR3 reads CSVVEGSTEAFF. The CDR3 DNA sequence: TGCAGCGTCGTAGAGGGCTCGACTGAAGCTTTCTTT.

As regards this clone: Germline is not matched at one junction end, which may reflect a read error. The chain has TRBV18 and TRBJ1-1, with unresolved D. This CDR3 contains 15 residues. Germline assignment: CDR1 KGHSH and CDR2 LQKENI. CDR3: CAGSISGREEFEAFF. CDR3 sequence (DNA): TGTGCCGGCTCAATCTCTGGACGGGAAGAGTTTGAAGCTTTCTTT.

The chain combines TRBV25-1 with TRBJ2-7; 9 positions match TRBD2. The junction had 18 bases not matched to a gene; V was cut back by 2 bases and J by 7 bases. The CDR3 has 18 residues. Germline V gene sequence: CDR1 MGHDK, CDR2 SYGVNS. The CDR3 loop is CASSEPSSGQREVGEQYF. The CDR3 DNA reads as TGTGCCAGCAGTGAACCAAGCTCGGGGCAGCGGGAGGTGGGGGAGCAGTACTTC.

V and J are TRBV7-3 and TRBJ2-2; 7 positions match TRBD1. Germline V gene data show CDR1 as SGHTA and CDR2 as FQGTGA. The CDR3 covers 16 residues. After removal of 6 bases from V and 1 base from J, the junction contained 8 bases not matched to a gene. The CDR3 reads CASSPLTGMNTGELFF. CDR3 bases: TGTGCCAGCAGTCCATTGACAGGGATGAACACCGGGGAGCTGTTTTTT. Looking up the rest from reference TRBV7-3 and TRBJ2-2 gives the full variable domain: GAGVSQTPSNKVTEKGKYVELRCDPISGHTALYWYRQSLGQGPEFLIYFQGTGAADDSGLPNDRFFAVRPEGSVSTLKIQRTERGDSAVYLCASSPLTGMNTGELFFGEGSRLTVL.

The chain carries TRBV7-6 and TRBJ2-1; possibly TRBD2 for D (6 bases). The germline V gene encodes CDR1 SGHVS and CDR2 FNYEAQ. The CDR3 loop spans 18 amino acids. V dropped 3 bases and J dropped 0 bases, with 18 bases sitting between them. CDR3 nucleotides: TGTGCCAGCAGCTTGACGGACGGGACTCCCAACTCCTACAATGAGCAGTTCTTC. It yields the protein CASSLTDGTPNSYNEQFF. Filled out from reference TRBV7-6 and TRBJ2-1, the complete variable domain reads GAGVSQSPRYKVTKRGQDVALRCDPISGHVSLYWYRQALGQGPEFLTYFNYEAQQDKSGLPNDRFSAERPEGSISTLTIQRTEQRDSAMYRCASSLTDGTPNSYNEQFFGPGTRLTVL.

This rearrangement joins TRBV7-2 to TRBJ1-6; TRBD1 matches 7 bases. The CDR3 has 15 residues. From germline, CDR1 is SGHTA and CDR2 FQGNSA. The junction had 7 bases not matched to a gene; V was cut back by 1 base and J by 10 bases. CDR3 amino acids: CASSLVWTGGSPLHF. The CDR3 nucleotides are TGTGCCAGCAGCTTAGTGTGGACAGGAGGGTCACCCCTCCACTTT.

The J gene is TRBJ2-3, the V gene TRBV19; D call uncertain. V was trimmed by 6 bases and J by 0 bases, leaving 4 bases between them. From germline, CDR1 is LNHDA and CDR2 SQIVND (reference sequence). The CDR3 length is 12 residues. CDR3 amino acids: CASRQSTDTQYF. The CDR3 DNA sequence: TGTGCCAGTAGACAGAGCACAGATACGCAGTATTTT.

The CDR3 is CASSDRTGGPYNEKLFF. The DNA of the CDR3 is TGTGCCAGCAGTGATAGGACAGGGGGCCCCTATAATGAAAAACTGTTTTTT. The genes are TRBV2 and TRBJ1-4; 11 positions match TRBD1. V lost 3 bases to trimming and J lost 4 bases; unmatched junction nucleotides: 7. This CDR3 has 17 residues. Per germline, CDR1 SNHLY and CDR2 FYNNEI. The complete variable domain, with remaining parts taken from reference TRBV2 and TRBJ1-4, reads EPEVTQTPSHQVTQMGQEVILRCVPISNHLYFYWYRQILGQKVEFLVSFYNNEISEKSEIFDDQFSVERPDGSNFTLKIRSTKLEDSAMYFCASSDRTGGPYNEKLFFGSGTQLSVL.

V and J are TRBV4-2 and TRBJ1-1, with D maybe TRBD1 (5 bases). Trimming shortened V by 3 bases and J by 6 bases, and 14 bases separated the two germline ends. Germline V gene sequence: CDR1 LGHNA, CDR2 YNFKEQ. The CDR3 is 14 residues long. The CDR3 spells CASSHPEGAPEAFF. The DNA for the CDR3 is TGTGCCAGCAGCCATCCTGAAGGGGCACCTGAAGCTTTCTTT.

The chain couples TRBV28 to TRBJ1-1; D is possibly TRBD1 (5 bases). Germline V CDR1 and CDR2: MDHEN, SYDVKM. The CDR3 is 14 residues long. Trimming cost V 7 bases and J 1 base, with 13 bases left between them. The CDR3 DNA follows: TGTGCCAGCACCCTGGGGCAGGGGAACACTGAAGCTTTCTTT. As protein: CASTLGQGNTEAFF.

Comments on this clone: The conserved closing phenylalanine or tryptophan is absent in this CDR3, likely reflecting a read error. The CDR3 DNA reads TGTGCCAGCAGTTTGACCAGACAGGGCGGTGGCTACACCCTC. This gives the protein CASSLTRQGGGYTL. The V gene is TRBV28, the J gene TRBJ1-2; 7 nucleotides align to TRBD1. The CDR3 runs to 14 residues. Germline CDR1 MDHEN, CDR2 SYDVKM. Losses at the gene ends were 3 bases for V and 7 bases for J; bases not matched to a gene: 8.

The chain links TRBV7-9 to TRBJ2-5; TRBD2 matches 11 bases. This CDR3 spans 16 amino acids. In germline, CDR1 is SEHNR, CDR2 FQNEAQ (reference sequence). Germline trimming cut 5 bases from V and 2 bases from J; bases unmatched to any gene: 7. This CDR3 is CASSRGTSGPQETQYF. The CDR3 nucleotides read TGTGCCAGCAGCCGGGGGACTAGCGGACCTCAAGAGACCCAGTACTTC.

The chain is built from TRBV6-4 and TRBJ2-1, with 8 bases matching TRBD1. The J segment lost 8 bases and the V segment lost 5 bases, leaving 5 bases of the junction unmatched. The germline V gene encodes CDR1 MRHNA and CDR2 SNTAGT. The CDR3 has 13 amino acids. The CDR3 reads CASSRTGNDEQFF. Here the CDR3 DNA reads TGTGCCAGCAGTCGGACAGGGAACGATGAGCAGTTCTTC.